This paragraph covers one T cell receptor beta chain sequence. Its antigen is undetermined. This record comes from a study of OX40 agonist ivuxolimab in advanced cancers. Study-wide context: Intravenous ivuxolimab at 0.01 to 10 mg/kg was given to patients every 2 weeks. General study points: Clones of CD4+ and CD8+ blood T cells grew by week 6 at doses of 0.1 to 3.0 mg/kg. Fewer expanded clones were found on average in CD4+ than in CD8+ T cells. Clonal expansion in partial responders at 0.1-3.0 mg/kg ranked among the lowest.

The V and J ends lost 2 bases and 4 bases respectively, with 18 bases between them. The CDR3 has 16 amino acids. The germline gives CDR1 SGHTA, CDR2 FQGNSA. Using immunoSEQ multiplex PCR, the repertoire was profiled, and TCRdb retains in-frame clones only, with some absent. Found here are tens of thousands of clones, over 70% of them singletons; the top ten hold 0.37%. The starting material was CD4+ or CD8+ T cells sorted from blood, obtained in a trial of the OX40 agonist ivuxolimab. This sequence originates from an adult with an advanced solid tumor such as melanoma, head and neck, liver or kidney cancer. This chain uses TRBV7-2 with TRBJ2-7; D is undetermined. Here the CDR3 DNA reads TGTGCCAGCAGCTTATTTCTCACTCTCTTAATTTACGAGCAGTACTTC. As protein: CASSLFLTLLIYEQYF.